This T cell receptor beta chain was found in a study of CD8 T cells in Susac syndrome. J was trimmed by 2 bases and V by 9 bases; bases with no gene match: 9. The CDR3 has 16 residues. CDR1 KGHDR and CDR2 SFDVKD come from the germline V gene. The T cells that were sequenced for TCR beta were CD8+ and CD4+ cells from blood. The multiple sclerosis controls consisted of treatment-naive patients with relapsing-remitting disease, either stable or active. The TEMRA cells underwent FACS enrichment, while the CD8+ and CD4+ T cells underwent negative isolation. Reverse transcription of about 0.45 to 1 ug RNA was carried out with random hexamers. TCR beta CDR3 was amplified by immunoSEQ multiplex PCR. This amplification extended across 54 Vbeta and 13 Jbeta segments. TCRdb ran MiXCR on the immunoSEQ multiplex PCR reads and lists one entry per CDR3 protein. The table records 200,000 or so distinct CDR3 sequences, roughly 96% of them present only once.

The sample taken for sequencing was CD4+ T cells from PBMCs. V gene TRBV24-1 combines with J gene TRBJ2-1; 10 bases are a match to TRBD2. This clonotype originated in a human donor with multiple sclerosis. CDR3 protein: CATASPSGGTYNEQFF. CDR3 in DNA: TGTGCCACCGCATCCCCTAGCGGGGGAACCTACAATGAGCAGTTCTTC.